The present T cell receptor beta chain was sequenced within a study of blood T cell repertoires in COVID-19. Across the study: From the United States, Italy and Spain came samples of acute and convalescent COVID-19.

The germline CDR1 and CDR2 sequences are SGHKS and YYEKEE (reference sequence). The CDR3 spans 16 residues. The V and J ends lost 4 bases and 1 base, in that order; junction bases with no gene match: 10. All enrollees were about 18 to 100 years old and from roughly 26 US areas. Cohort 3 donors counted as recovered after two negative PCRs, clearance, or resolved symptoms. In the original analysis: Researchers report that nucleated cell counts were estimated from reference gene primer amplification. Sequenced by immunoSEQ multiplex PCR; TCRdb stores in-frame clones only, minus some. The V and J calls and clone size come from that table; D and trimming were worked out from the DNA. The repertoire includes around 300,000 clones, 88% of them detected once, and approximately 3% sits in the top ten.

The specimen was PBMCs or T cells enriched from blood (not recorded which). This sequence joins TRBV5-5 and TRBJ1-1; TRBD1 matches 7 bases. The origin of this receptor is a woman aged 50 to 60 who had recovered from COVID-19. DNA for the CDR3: TGTGCCAGCAGCCCTCAGGGACAGAAAAAGAACACTGAAGCTTTCTTT. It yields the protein CASSPQGQKKNTEAFF.